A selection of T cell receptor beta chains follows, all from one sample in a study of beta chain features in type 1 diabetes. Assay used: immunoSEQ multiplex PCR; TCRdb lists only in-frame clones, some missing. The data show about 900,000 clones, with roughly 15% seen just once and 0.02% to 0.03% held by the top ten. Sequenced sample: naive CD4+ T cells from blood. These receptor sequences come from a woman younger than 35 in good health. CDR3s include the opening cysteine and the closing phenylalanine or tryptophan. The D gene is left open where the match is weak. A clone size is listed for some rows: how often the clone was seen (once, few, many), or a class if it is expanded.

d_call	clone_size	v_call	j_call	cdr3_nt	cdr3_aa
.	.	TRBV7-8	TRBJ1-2	TGTGCCAGCAGCTCCTCTGTCTATGGCTACACCTTC	CASSSSVYGYTF
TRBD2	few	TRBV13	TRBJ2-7	TGTGCCAGCAGCTCCCTAGCGGGAGGCTACGAGCAGTACTTC	CASSSLAGGYEQYF
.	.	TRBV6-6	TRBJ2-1	TGTGCCAGCAGTCCCAGGGATGAGCAGTTCTTC	CASSPRDEQFF
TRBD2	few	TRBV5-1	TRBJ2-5	TGCGCCAGCAGCTTGGAACCAGTAGCGGGAGCGGGTGAGACCCAGTACTTC	CASSLEPVAGAGETQYF
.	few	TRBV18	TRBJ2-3	TGTGCCAGCTCACCAAGGCCCGAAGGGTCCGATACGCAGTATTTT	CASSPRPEGSDTQYF
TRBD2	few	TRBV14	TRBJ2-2	TGTGCCAGCAGCCAAGGGACTAGCGGGGCCAACACCGGGGAGCTGTTTTTT	CASSQGTSGANTGELFF
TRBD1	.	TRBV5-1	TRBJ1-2	TGCGCCAGCAGCTCAGTTCCCGGGACAGGGTTGGACTACACCTTC	CASSSVPGTGLDYTF
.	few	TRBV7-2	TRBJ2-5	TGTGCCAGCAGCTTAGGGGAGTTGTCGTTCGAGACCCAGTACTTC	CASSLGELSFETQYF
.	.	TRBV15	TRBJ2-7	TGTGCCACCAGCAGAGATCCCGACGGGACTTCCTCCGAGCAGTACTTC	CATSRDPDGTSSEQYF
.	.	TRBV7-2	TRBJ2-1	TGCGCCAGCAGCCGAAACCCCATAGCGGTGGCCTACAATGAGCAGTTCTTC	CASSRNPIAVAYNEQFF
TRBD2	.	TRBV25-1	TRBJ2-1	TGTGCCAGCAGTCTAGCGGGAAGTTTCAATGAGCAGTTCTTC	CASSLAGSFNEQFF
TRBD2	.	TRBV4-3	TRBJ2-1	TGCGCCAGCAGCCAGGGTAGCGGGAGCTACAGCCCCTACAATGAGCAGTTCTTC	CASSQGSGSYSPYNEQFF
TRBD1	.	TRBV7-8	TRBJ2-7	TGTGCCAGCAGCTCTGGACAGGGCCTCATTAGGGAGCAGTACTTC	CASSSGQGLIREQYF
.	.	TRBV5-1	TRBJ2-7	TGCGCCAGCAGCTTGGTTCCCGAGGGGGCTGGAGGGTACGAGCAGTACTTC	CASSLVPEGAGGYEQYF
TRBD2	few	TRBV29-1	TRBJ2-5	TGCAGCGGGACAGCGGGAGGAGAGACCCAGTACTTC	CSGTAGGETQYF
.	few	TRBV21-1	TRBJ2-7	TGTGCCAGCAGCAAAGGAATTCGAGACAGGGGCTACGAGCAGTACTTC	CASSKGIRDRGYEQYF
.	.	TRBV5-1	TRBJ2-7	TGCGCCAGCAGCTTGGACTACGAGCAGTACTTC	CASSLDYEQYF
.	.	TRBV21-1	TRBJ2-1	TGTGCCAGCACCGACATAAAAGGGGGGTACGGGGCCCATGAGCAGTTCTTC	CASTDIKGGYGAHEQFF
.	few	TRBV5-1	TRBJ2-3	TGCGCCAGCTGCTACGGGTCTAGCACAGATACGCAGTATTTT	CASCYGSSTDTQYF
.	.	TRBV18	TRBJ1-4	TGTGCCAGCTCACGTACCGGGCCGAATGAAAAACTGTTTTTT	CASSRTGPNEKLFF
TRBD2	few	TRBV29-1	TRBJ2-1	TGCAGCGTAAACTCCACCGGGACTAGCAATGAGCAGTTCTTC	CSVNSTGTSNEQFF
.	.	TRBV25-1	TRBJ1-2	TGTGCCAGCAGTGCAACTAGGGACTACACCTTC	CASSATRDYTF
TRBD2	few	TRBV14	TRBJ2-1	TGTGCCAGCACCAACATACTAGCGGTCCCGTTCTACAATGAGCAGTTCTTC	CASTNILAVPFYNEQFF
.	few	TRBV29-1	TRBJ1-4	TGCAGCGTAGAGCCCGGGGCCGGTGAAAAACTGTTTTTT	CSVEPGAGEKLFF
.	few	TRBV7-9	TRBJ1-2	TGTGCCAGCAGCGGTCGACAGGACACGGCCACTGGGGGCTACACCTTC	CASSGRQDTATGGYTF
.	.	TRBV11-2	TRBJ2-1	TGTGCCAGCAGCTCCTCGCCCAGCGGAATCTCCTACAATGAGCAGTTCTTC	CASSSSPSGISYNEQFF
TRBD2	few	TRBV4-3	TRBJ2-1	TGCGCCAGCAGCCAAGAGACTAGCGGGCGCAATGAGCAGTTCTTC	CASSQETSGRNEQFF